The 8 T cell receptor beta chains below were found in one sample sequenced in a study of OX40 agonist ivuxolimab in advanced cancers. Measured with immunoSEQ multiplex PCR; TCRdb has only the in-frame clones, and not every one. The table has some 19,000 clones, about 90% seen once; the top ten hold about a sixth. Here the sequenced sample was CD4+ or CD8+ T cells sorted from blood, taken in a trial of the OX40 agonist ivuxolimab. These receptors were collected from an adult with an advanced solid tumor such as melanoma, head and neck, liver or kidney cancer.

The chain links TRBV18 to TRBJ1-2; 7 bases map to TRBD1. CDR1 KGHSH and CDR2 LQKENI come from the germline V gene. V lost 2 bases to trimming and J lost 8 bases; unmatched junction nucleotides: 11. The CDR3 runs 15 residues. CDR3 DNA: TGTGCCAGCTCACCAGGCAGGGGGGTAACGGAAGGCTACACCTTC. Residues: CASSPGRGVTEGYTF.

The chain links TRBV6-5 to TRBJ1-2; 7 nucleotides line up with TRBD1. V dropped 2 bases and J dropped 4; count of bases not matched to a gene: 4. The germline gives CDR1 MNHEY, CDR2 SVGAGI. The CDR3 covers 14 residues. The CDR3 region has the DNA TGTGCCAGCAGTTACCAGGGGGACATCTATGGCTACACCTTC. Protein sequence: CASSYQGDIYGYTF.

The CDR3 spells CASISDDFTEAFF. For the CDR3, the DNA is TGTGCCAGCATAAGCGATGATTTCACTGAAGCTTTCTTT. J is TRBJ1-1 and V is TRBV6-1, with unresolved D. Germline CDR1 is MNHNS and CDR2 is SASEGT. The V gene lost 7 bases and the J gene lost 4 bases, with 13 bases spanning the gap. This CDR3 region has 13 residues.

This chain links TRBV6-6 with TRBJ2-1, with a tentative D call TRBD2 (5 bases). Trimming removed 7 bases at V and 7 bases at J, with 17 bases between. This CDR3 is built from 14 residues. In germline, CDR1 is MNHNY, CDR2 SVGAGI (reference sequence). The CDR3, as DNA: TGTGCCAGCACCGGAGGATCGTCCGGTAATGAGCAGTTCTTC. This encodes CASTGGSSGNEQFF.

A few counts support this clone. The chain carries TRBV6-1 and TRBJ2-7; a weak D match, TRBD2 (6 bases). CDR1 MNHNS and CDR2 SASEGT come from the germline V gene. The length of the CDR3 is 13 residues. The V and J ends lost 6 bases and 2 bases respectively, with 11 bases between them. The CDR3 sequence: CASRRDVAYEQYF. For the CDR3, the DNA is TGTGCCAGCAGGCGGGACGTCGCCTACGAGCAGTACTTC.

This clone is medium-sized (0.01 to 0.1%). The chain has TRBV7-6 and TRBJ2-5; either TRBD1 or TRBD2 may fit D (5 bases each). The CDR3 runs 14 residues. V lost 6 bases and J lost 10, with 21 bases in between. Germline lookup yields CDR1 SGHVS and CDR2 FNYEAQ. The CDR3 DNA follows: TGTGCCAGCAGGGCCGGGACCTATGGGGAAAACCAGTACTTC. Translated, it gives CASRAGTYGENQYF.

V gene TRBV11-1 combines with J gene TRBJ1-4; D unclear. This CDR3 spans 17 amino acids. The V end was cut by 5 bases, the J end by 4 bases, with 20 bases between. CDR1 is SGHAT and CDR2 is FQDESV in the germline V gene (reference sequence). CDR3 coding DNA: TGTGCCAGCAGCCCCCGGCGTGGGGAGAAGGATAATGAAAAACTGTTTTTT. It is translated as CASSPRRGEKDNEKLFF.

This rearrangement joins TRBV7-9 to TRBJ1-1; perhaps TRBD1 as D (5 bases). Germline V gene lookup returns CDR1 SEHNR and CDR2 FQNEAQ (reference sequence). The CDR3 loop spans 16 amino acids. V lost 3 bases, J lost 6 bases, and 20 bases lay in between. DNA of the CDR3: TGTGCCAGCAGCTTCTTTGAGGGGACCCCAAGACCTGAAGCTTTCTTT. It translates to CASSFFEGTPRPEAFF.